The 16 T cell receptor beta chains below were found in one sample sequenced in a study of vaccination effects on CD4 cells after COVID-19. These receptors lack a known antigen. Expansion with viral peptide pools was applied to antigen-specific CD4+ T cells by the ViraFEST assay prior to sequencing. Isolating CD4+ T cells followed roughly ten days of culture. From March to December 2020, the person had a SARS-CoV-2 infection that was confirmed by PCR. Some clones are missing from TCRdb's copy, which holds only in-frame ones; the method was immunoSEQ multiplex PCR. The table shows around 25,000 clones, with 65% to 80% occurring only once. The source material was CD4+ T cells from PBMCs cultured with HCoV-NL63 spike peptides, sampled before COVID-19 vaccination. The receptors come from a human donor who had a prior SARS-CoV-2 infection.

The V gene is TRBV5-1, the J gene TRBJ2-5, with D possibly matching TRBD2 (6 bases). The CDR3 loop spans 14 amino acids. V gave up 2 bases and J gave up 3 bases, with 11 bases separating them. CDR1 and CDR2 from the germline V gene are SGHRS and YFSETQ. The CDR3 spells CASSLVSGKETQYF. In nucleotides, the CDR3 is TGCGCCAGCAGCTTAGTTAGCGGAAAAGAGACCCAGTACTTC.

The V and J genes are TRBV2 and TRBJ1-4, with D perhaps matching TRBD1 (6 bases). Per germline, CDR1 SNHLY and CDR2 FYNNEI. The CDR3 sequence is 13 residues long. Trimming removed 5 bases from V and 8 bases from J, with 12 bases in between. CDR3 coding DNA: TGTGCCAGCAGTCAGGACAGAAACGAAAAACTGTTTTTT. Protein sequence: CASSQDRNEKLFF.

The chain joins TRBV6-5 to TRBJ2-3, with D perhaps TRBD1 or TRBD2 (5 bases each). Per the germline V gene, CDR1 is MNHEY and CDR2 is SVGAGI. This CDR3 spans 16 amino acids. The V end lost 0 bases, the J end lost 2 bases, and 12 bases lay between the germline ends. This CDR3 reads CASSYSIFGATDTQYF. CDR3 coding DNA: TGTGCCAGCAGTTACTCGATCTTCGGGGCCACAGATACGCAGTATTTT.

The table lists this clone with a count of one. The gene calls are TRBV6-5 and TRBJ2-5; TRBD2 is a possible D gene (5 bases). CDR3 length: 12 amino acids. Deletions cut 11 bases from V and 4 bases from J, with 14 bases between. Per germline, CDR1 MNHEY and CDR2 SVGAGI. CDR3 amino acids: CAGGGLSETQYF. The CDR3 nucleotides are TGTGCCGGTGGAGGTTTGTCAGAGACCCAGTACTTC.

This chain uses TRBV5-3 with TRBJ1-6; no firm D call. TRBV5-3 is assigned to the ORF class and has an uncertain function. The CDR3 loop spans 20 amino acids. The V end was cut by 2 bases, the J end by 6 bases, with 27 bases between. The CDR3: CARSFIRLRGYRFSNSPLHF. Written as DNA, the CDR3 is TGTGCCAGAAGCTTCATTCGCCTTCGGGGATACCGGTTTAGTAATTCACCCCTCCACTTT.

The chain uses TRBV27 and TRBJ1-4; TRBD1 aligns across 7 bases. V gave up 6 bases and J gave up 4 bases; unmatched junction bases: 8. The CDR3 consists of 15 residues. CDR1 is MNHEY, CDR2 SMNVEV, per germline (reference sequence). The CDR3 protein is CASRGRTGFNEKLFF. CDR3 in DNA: TGTGCCAGCAGAGGACGGACAGGCTTTAATGAAAAACTGTTTTTT.

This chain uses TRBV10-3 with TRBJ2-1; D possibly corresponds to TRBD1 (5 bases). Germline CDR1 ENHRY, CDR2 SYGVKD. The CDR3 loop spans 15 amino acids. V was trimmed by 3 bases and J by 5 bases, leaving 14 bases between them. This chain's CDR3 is CAISDTGKPNNEQFF. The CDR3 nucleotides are TGTGCCATCAGTGACACAGGAAAGCCGAACAATGAGCAGTTCTTC.

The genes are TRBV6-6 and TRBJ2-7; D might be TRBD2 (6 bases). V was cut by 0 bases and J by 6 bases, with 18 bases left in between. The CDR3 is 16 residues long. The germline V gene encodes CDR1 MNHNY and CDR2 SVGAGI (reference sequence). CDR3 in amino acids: CASSYSSIWAGGEQYF. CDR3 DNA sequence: TGTGCCAGCAGTTACTCGAGTATATGGGCCGGGGGCGAGCAGTACTTC.

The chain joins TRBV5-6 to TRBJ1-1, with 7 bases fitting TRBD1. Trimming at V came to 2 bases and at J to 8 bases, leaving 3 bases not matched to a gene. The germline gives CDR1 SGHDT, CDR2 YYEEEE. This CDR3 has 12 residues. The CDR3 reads CASSFTGVEAFF. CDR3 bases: TGTGCCAGCAGCTTTACAGGGGTGGAAGCTTTCTTT.

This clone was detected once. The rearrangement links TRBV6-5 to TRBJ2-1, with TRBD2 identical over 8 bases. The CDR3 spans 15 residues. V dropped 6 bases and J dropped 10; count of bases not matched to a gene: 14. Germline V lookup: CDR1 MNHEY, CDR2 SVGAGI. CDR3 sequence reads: CASSLSGRSQDEQFF. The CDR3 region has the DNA TGTGCCAGCAGCCTAAGCGGGAGAAGTCAAGACGAGCAGTTCTTC.

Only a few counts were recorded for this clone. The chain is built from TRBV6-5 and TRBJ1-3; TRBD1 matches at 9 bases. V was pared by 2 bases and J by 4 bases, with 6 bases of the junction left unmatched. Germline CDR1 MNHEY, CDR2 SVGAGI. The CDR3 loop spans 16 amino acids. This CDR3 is CASSYRGQGWGNTIYF. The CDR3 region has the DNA TGTGCCAGCAGTTACCGCGGACAGGGGTGGGGAAACACCATATATTTT.

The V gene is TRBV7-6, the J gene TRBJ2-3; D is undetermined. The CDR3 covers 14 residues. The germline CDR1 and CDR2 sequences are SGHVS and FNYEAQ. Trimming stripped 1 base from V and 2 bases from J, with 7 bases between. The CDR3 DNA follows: TGTGCCAGCAGCTTAGGTCCCAACACAGATACGCAGTATTTT. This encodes CASSLGPNTDTQYF.

The CDR3 region has the DNA TGTGCCACCCAGTCTCCGGGGGAGACCCAGTACTTC. As protein: CATQSPGETQYF. The chain employs TRBV2 and TRBJ2-5, with D possibly being TRBD2 (5 bases). CDR1 and CDR2 from the germline V gene are SNHLY and FYNNEI. V lost 10 bases and J 5 bases, leaving 14 bases between the germline ends. This CDR3 is built from 12 residues.

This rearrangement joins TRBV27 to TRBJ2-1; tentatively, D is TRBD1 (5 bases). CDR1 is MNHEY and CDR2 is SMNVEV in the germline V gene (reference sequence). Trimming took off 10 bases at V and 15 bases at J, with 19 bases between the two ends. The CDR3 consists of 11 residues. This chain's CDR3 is CATQGFSTRFF. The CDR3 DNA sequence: TGTGCCACCCAGGGATTCTCGACCAGGTTCTTC.

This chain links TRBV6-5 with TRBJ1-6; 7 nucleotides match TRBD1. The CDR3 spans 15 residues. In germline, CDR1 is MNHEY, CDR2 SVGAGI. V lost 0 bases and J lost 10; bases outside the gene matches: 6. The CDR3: CASSYSGQGGSPLHF. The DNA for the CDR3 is TGTGCCAGCAGTTACTCGGGGCAGGGGGGCTCACCCCTCCACTTT.

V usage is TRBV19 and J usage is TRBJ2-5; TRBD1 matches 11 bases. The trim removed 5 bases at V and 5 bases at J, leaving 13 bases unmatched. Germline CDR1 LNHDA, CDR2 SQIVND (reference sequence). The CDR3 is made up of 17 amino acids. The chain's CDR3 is CASSLDRGRGIGETQYF. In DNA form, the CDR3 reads TGTGCCAGTAGTTTGGACAGGGGGCGCGGTATCGGTGAGACCCAGTACTTC.